The clone carrying this TCR beta chain was detected ten times or more. Antigen specificity is unknown. This entry comes from a study of post-analysis software for immune sequencing data. Study-wide context: Courses of disease covered relapsing-remitting, secondary progressive and progressive-relapsing multiple sclerosis.

General observations from the study: TRBV5-6, TRBV5-1 and TRBV20-1 belonged to a set of about 5 TRBV segments that were more frequent in patients than controls. Samples sharing a preparation batch grouped tightly together when assessed by F measure. Comparison with controls showed significantly lower normalized Chao1 diversity in multiple sclerosis patients.

Prepared TCR beta cDNA libraries contained unique molecular identifiers. T cells numbering about 0.95 to 11 million gave rise to around 500,000 cDNA molecules. MiXCR, run by TCRdb on the PCR reads, gives a single entry per CDR3 protein. The top ten clones hold roughly 0.54% of a sample with approximately 730,000 distinct CDR3 sequences, around 27% of them seen once. The junction had 5 bases not matched to a gene; V was cut back by 6 bases and J by 1 base. This CDR3 contains 14 residues. Sequencing was performed on blood. The source of this sequence is a girl between 5 and 17 years old with multiple sclerosis. The V and J genes are TRBV12-3 or TRBV12-4 and TRBJ1-1, with TRBD1 matching 7 bases. The CDR3 sequence: CASSLTGANTEAFF. CDR3 bases: TGTGCCAGCAGCTTAACAGGGGCGAACACTGAAGCTTTCTTT.